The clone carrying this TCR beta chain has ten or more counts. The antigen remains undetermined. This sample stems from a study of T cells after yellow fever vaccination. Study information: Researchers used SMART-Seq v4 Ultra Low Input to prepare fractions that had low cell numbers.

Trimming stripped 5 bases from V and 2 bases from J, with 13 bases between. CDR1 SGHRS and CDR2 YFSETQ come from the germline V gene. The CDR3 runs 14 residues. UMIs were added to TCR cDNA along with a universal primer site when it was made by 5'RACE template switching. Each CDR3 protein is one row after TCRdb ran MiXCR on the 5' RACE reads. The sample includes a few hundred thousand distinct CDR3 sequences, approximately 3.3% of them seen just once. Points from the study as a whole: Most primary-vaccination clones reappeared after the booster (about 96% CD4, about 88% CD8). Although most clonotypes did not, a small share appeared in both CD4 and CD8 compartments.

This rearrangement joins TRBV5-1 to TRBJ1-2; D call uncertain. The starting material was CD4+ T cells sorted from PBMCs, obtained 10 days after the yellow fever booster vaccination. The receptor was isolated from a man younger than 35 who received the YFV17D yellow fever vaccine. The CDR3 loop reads CASSSETTNYGYTF. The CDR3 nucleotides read TGCGCCAGCAGTTCGGAGACCACCAACTATGGCTACACCTTC.